The clone carrying this T cell receptor beta chain was seen only a few times. Germline V gene lookup returns CDR1 DFQATT and CDR2 SNEGSKA (reference sequence). V was trimmed by 1 base and J by 6 bases, leaving 10 bases between them. CDR3 length equals 13 residues. These data belong to a study of T cells in Graves' hyperthyroidism and ophthalmopathy. There were TCR beta CDR3 regions amplified from RNA transcripts. The HTBI primer set drove a first-round RT-PCR of the TCR CDR3. TCRdb passed the multiplex PCR reads through MiXCR, listing each CDR3 protein once. The data hold 550,000 to 600,000 distinct CDR3 sequences, with about a sixth observed a single time.

The sequenced sample was blood. The rearrangement joins TRBV20-1 to TRBJ2-1, with D tentatively TRBD2 (5 bases). The TCR was taken from a woman between 18 and 30 years old with Graves' hyperthyroidism. CDR3 nucleotide sequence: TGCAGTGCTAGAGGTACTAGACGCAATGAGCAGTTCTTC. It encodes CSARGTRRNEQFF.